A single sample gave rise to the 27 T cell receptor beta chains below, sequenced in a study of blood T cells in healthy people across ages (dated by TCRdb to about 2015). Receptor libraries were prepared by 5' RACE. Sequencing used an Illumina HiSeq 2500. A second PCR of about 6 to 11 cycles was run with a J-beta primer mix and a sample-barcoded 5' primer. The public reads were reanalyzed by TCRdb: fastp trimming at Q25, MiXCR alignment, in-frame beta chains only. Here each entry gathers all rows of one CDR3 protein and keeps the most common genes and DNA. A total of 910,000 or so distinct CDR3 sequences appear in this sample, about 51% of them only once. The ten top clones hold around 21% of the sample. Sequencing input: blood. Every receptor here comes from a woman aged 55-70 years in good health.

V usage is TRBV20-1 and J usage is TRBJ2-4; 7 nucleotides agree with TRBD1. Judging by the DNA end, TRBJ2-7 fits better; the J call may be wrong. Germline CDR1 reads DFQATT; CDR2 reads SNEGSKA (reference sequence). The CDR3 contains 15 residues. As DNA, the CDR3 is TGCAGTGCCGATCCCCGGCAGGGGACAGCCTACGAGCAGTACTTC. It encodes CSADPRQGTAYEQYF.

The rearrangement links TRBV20-1 to TRBJ2-5; 7 bases line up with TRBD2. The J call may be faulty, since TRBJ2-7 better matches the DNA end. Germline V gene data show CDR1 as DFQATT and CDR2 as SNEGSKA (reference sequence). The CDR3 extends over 15 amino acids. Here the CDR3 DNA reads TGCAGTGCTAATTCCGGGACGAGCGGGACCGACGAGCAGTACTTC. The encoded protein is CSANSGTSGTDEQYF.

The chain couples TRBV11-3 to TRBJ2-5, with D perhaps matching TRBD1 (5 bases). Germline-derived CDR1 and CDR2 are SGHNT and YENEEA. CDR3 length: 15 residues. V was shortened by 0 bases and J by 0 bases, with 8 bases between the two germline ends. This chain's CDR3 is CASSLDGHDQETQYF. CDR3 DNA: TGTGCCAGCAGCTTAGATGGACATGACCAAGAGACCCAGTACTTC.

The V call is TRBV6-2 or TRBV6-3, the J call TRBJ1-6; D is ambiguous. CDR3 size: 15 residues. Germline V gives CDR1 MNHEY, CDR2 SVGEGT. With 2 bases removed from V and 0 bases from J, the gap between germline ends came to 5 bases. The DNA of the CDR3 is TGTGCCAGCAGTTACGAAGCCTCCTATAATTCACCCCTCCACTTT. It translates to CASSYEASYNSPLHF.

The V and J genes are TRBV4-3 and TRBJ2-3; D perhaps matches TRBD1 (6 bases). There are 15 residues in the CDR3. CDR1 is LGHNA and CDR2 is YSLEER in the germline V gene. Trimming removed 0 bases from V and 4 bases from J, with 11 bases in between. The CDR3 loop is CASSQERTDSDTQYF. In DNA form, the CDR3 reads TGCGCCAGCAGCCAAGAAAGGACAGACTCAGATACGCAGTATTTT.

The genes are TRBV15 and TRBJ2-1; TRBD1 agrees at 9 bases. Germline V CDR1 and CDR2: LNHNV, YYDKDF (reference sequence). The length of the CDR3 is 15 residues. J gave up 14 bases and V 9 bases, and 20 bases lay outside the gene matches. The CDR3 sequence is CATLRLPDRGSRKFF. The CDR3 nucleotides read TGTGCCACTTTACGTCTTCCGGACAGGGGTTCAAGGAAGTTCTTC.

V is TRBV9 and J is TRBJ2-3, with unresolved D. The germline V gene has CDR1 SGDLS and CDR2 YYNGEE. V gave up 5 bases and J gave up 5 bases, with 9 bases separating them. The CDR3 is 12 residues long. The DNA of the CDR3 is TGTGCCAGCAGGTCGGGCGAAGATACGCAGTATTTT. Protein product: CASRSGEDTQYF.

V gene TRBV4-1 combines with J gene TRBJ1-1; perhaps TRBD1 as D (5 bases). This CDR3 is built from 14 residues. Deletions cut 3 bases from V and 1 base from J, with 9 bases between. The germline V gene has CDR1 MGHRA and CDR2 YSYEKL. DNA of the CDR3: TGCGCCAGCAGCCACCCCGGGGGGAACACTGAAGCTTTCTTT. Translating gives CASSHPGGNTEAFF.

This chain uses TRBV13 with TRBJ1-4; D call uncertain. CDR1 and CDR2 from the germline V gene are PRHDT and FYEKMQ (reference sequence). CDR3 length equals 16 residues. Trimming removed 0 bases at V and 8 bases at J, with 16 bases between. The CDR3 is CASSLGATGRREKLFF. The CDR3 bases are TGTGCCAGCAGCTTAGGGGCTACTGGACGGCGGGAAAAACTGTTTTTT.

Written as DNA, the CDR3 is TGTGCCATCAGTGTGTGGGGATACAATGAGCAGTTCTTC. Protein: CAISVWGYNEQFF. The chain links TRBV10-3 to TRBJ2-1; D gene unclear. Trimming stripped 4 bases from V and 4 bases from J, with 8 bases between. Germline V lookup: CDR1 ENHRY, CDR2 SYGVKD. This CDR3 has 13 amino acids.

This clonotype was counted between two and nine times. The V call is TRBV27, the J call TRBJ2-7; D might be TRBD1 or TRBD2, each matching 6 bases. The CDR3 covers 13 residues. CDR1 and CDR2 from the germline V gene are MNHEY and SMNVEV (reference sequence). The V gene lost 4 bases and the J gene lost 2 bases, with 9 bases spanning the gap. The CDR3 DNA follows: TGTGCCAGCAGTTCAGGGGAGGCCTACGAGCAGTACTTC. The encoded protein is CASSSGEAYEQYF.

The CDR3 loop reads CASRPTGLRFDYGYTF. The CDR3 nucleotides read TGTGCCAGCAGACCGACAGGGTTAAGGTTCGACTATGGCTACACCTTC. V gene TRBV3-1 combines with J gene TRBJ1-2, with 7 bases lining up with TRBD1. This CDR3 contains 16 residues. The V gene end was trimmed by 6 bases and the J gene end by 3 bases; junction bases not matched to a gene: 13. CDR1 is LGHDT, CDR2 YNNKEL, per germline (reference sequence). Together with reference TRBV3-1 and TRBJ1-2, the CDR3 gives the full variable domain: DTAVSQTPKYLVTQMGNDKSIKCEQNLGHDTMYWYKQDSKKFLKIMFSYNNKELIINETVPNRFSPKSPDKAHLNLHINSLELGDSAVYFCASRPTGLRFDYGYTFGSGTRLTVV.

This clonotype appeared a single time. J is TRBJ1-6 and V is TRBV4-1; D might be TRBD1 (6 bases). This CDR3 region has 16 residues. Germline V lookup: CDR1 MGHRA, CDR2 YSYEKL. V gave up 2 bases and J gave up 9 bases, with 17 bases separating them. The CDR3 DNA sequence: TGCGCCAGCAGCCAAACCAGGGAGGCCAGGGGTTCACCCCTCCACTTT. It is translated as CASSQTREARGSPLHF.

In its sample, this clonotype was seen once. V gene TRBV4-2 combines with J gene TRBJ1-5, with D possibly TRBD1 on 6 matching bases. V lost 4 bases to trimming and J lost 8 bases, with 12 bases between them. CDR3 length: 13 residues. The germline gives CDR1 LGHNA, CDR2 YNFKEQ. Here the CDR3 reads CASSRQVGEPQHF. CDR3 DNA: TGTGCCAGCAGCCGACAGGTCGGGGAGCCCCAGCATTTT.

The chain employs TRBV20-1 and TRBJ2-3, with 9 bases fitting TRBD2. The CDR3 has 15 residues. CDR1 is DFQATT and CDR2 is SNEGSKA in the germline V gene (reference sequence). V lost 2 bases to trimming and J lost 2 bases; unmatched junction nucleotides: 5. The CDR3 loop is CSARKAGGTTDTQYF. The DNA of the CDR3 is TGCAGTGCTAGAAAAGCGGGGGGCACCACAGATACGCAGTATTTT.

The chain combines TRBV9 with TRBJ2-1; TRBD2 agrees at 12 bases. Germline CDR1 is SGDLS and CDR2 is YYNGEE. V shed 0 bases and J 7 bases; nucleotides not matched to a gene: 5. This CDR3 comprises 16 residues. As DNA, the CDR3 is TGTGCCAGCAGCGTAGAGACTAGCGGGAGTCGGAATGAGCAGTTCTTC. Translated: CASSVETSGSRNEQFF.

The chain has TRBV29-1 and TRBJ2-3; 7 bases line up with TRBD1. Germline CDR1 SQVTM, CDR2 ANQGSEA. The CDR3 extends over 15 amino acids. J was trimmed by 2 bases and V by 6 bases; bases with no gene match: 11. CDR3 nucleotide sequence: TGCAGCGTGAGGCAGACAGGGTACCACACAGATACGCAGTATTTT. Its protein is CSVRQTGYHTDTQYF.

This clonotype was seen more than once but under ten times. The CDR3 is CASSLSNTGNYGYTF. CDR3 bases: TGTGCCAGCAGTTTATCAAATACAGGGAACTATGGCTACACCTTC. The chain couples TRBV27 to TRBJ1-2, with a weak D call TRBD1 (6 bases). The CDR3 runs to 15 residues. Germline V CDR1 and CDR2: MNHEY, SMNVEV (reference sequence). V shed 0 bases and J shed 2 bases, with 10 bases lying between them.

V is TRBV12-3 or TRBV12-4 and J is TRBJ1-2; unclear D gene. This CDR3 comprises 11 residues. V lost 3 bases and J lost 11, with 10 bases in between. As DNA, the CDR3 is TGTGCCAGCAGTTTCGGAGTGGTGTACACCTTC. It yields the protein CASSFGVVYTF.

The J gene is TRBJ2-7, the V gene TRBV25-1; D is perhaps TRBD2 (6 bases). This CDR3 region has 16 residues. From germline, CDR1 is MGHDK and CDR2 SYGVNS. V lost 5 bases and J lost 3, with 20 bases in between. The chain's CDR3 is CASSPKGGHYRYEQYF. CDR3 nucleotides: TGTGCCAGCAGTCCCAAGGGAGGTCATTATCGCTACGAGCAGTACTTC.

This clonotype was found a few times. The chain has TRBV20-1 and TRBJ1-2, with 12 bases lining up with TRBD1. The V and J ends lost 0 bases and 3 bases, in that order; junction bases with no gene match: 5. This CDR3 is 16 amino acids long. Germline assignment: CDR1 DFQATT and CDR2 SNEGSKA (reference sequence). The CDR3, as DNA: TGCAGTGCTAGAGACCGGGACAGGGGGCAGGACTATGGCTACACCTTC. Its translation: CSARDRDRGQDYGYTF.

This clonotype was found a few times. This chain connects TRBV20-1 to TRBJ2-7, with TRBD2 identical over 9 bases. The CDR3 totals 13 residues. From germline, CDR1 is DFQATT and CDR2 SNEGSKA (reference sequence). V was pared by 6 bases and J by 0 bases, with 3 bases of the junction left unmatched. The chain's CDR3 is CSALSGSSYEQYF. The CDR3 DNA follows: TGCAGTGCCCTTAGCGGGAGCTCCTACGAGCAGTACTTC.

This clonotype was counted a few times. The gene calls are TRBV14 and TRBJ2-1; no clear D. V lost 1 base to trimming and J lost 5 bases, with 12 bases between them. CDR3 length equals 15 residues. CDR1 is SGHDN, CDR2 FVKESK, per germline. This chain's CDR3 is CASSQGVGKNNEQFF. For the CDR3, the DNA is TGTGCCAGCAGCCAAGGTGTGGGCAAAAACAATGAGCAGTTCTTC.

The CDR3 DNA sequence: TGCGCCAGCAGCTGGGGGTTGGTGTCTAGCACAGATACGCAGTATTTT. Protein product: CASSWGLVSSTDTQYF. This chain links TRBV5-1 with TRBJ2-3; D is tentatively TRBD1 or TRBD2 (5 bases each). The CDR3 has 16 amino acids. Germline CDR1 and CDR2: SGHRS and YFSETQ. Trimming cost V 3 bases and J 0 bases, with 14 bases left between them.

This clonotype was detected a few times. The chain joins TRBV6-5 to TRBJ2-7; the D call may be TRBD1 or TRBD2 (6 bases each). Germline lookup yields CDR1 MNHEY and CDR2 SVGAGI. The CDR3 has 13 amino acids. Trimming took 8 bases from V and 5 from J, leaving 16 bases between them. CDR3 in DNA: TGTGCCAGCCGGAAGGGGGGAGGCAACGAGCAGTACTTC. Its protein is CASRKGGGNEQYF.

The chain uses TRBV18 and TRBJ1-6, with 8 positions matching TRBD1. V was clipped by 4 bases and J by 6 bases; unmatched bases: 2. Germline-derived CDR1 and CDR2 are KGHSH and LQKENI. The CDR3 is made up of 14 amino acids. CDR3: CASSQQGGNSPLHF. In DNA, the CDR3 is TGTGCCAGCTCACAACAGGGGGGTAATTCACCCCTCCACTTT.

In its sample, this clonotype was seen many times. The V and J genes are TRBV20-1 and TRBJ2-7; possibly TRBD2 for D (6 bases). V lost 3 bases to trimming and J lost 3 bases, with 12 bases between them. CDR3 length: 13 residues. Germline CDR1 DFQATT, CDR2 SNEGSKA (reference sequence). The CDR3 sequence: CSARGRGSYEQYF. CDR3 in DNA: TGCAGTGCTAGGGGCCGGGGGAGCTACGAGCAGTACTTC.